This T cell receptor (beta chain) was captured in a study of cytomegalovirus exposure and HLA in healthy donors. Study-wide results and caveats: In a later analysis, an Asian-associated ancestry cluster reportedly showed fewer N-insertions than the approximately 620-donor mean.

CDR3 length: 15 amino acids. V was clipped by 1 base and J by 6 bases, with 16 bases between them. Germline loops: CDR1 SGHRS, CDR2 YFSETQ. Of note for this clone: Its cognate antigen is unknown.

PCR employed 60 Vbeta and 13 Jbeta primers. Clones were read by immunoSEQ multiplex PCR, and TCRdb kept only the in-frame ones, dropping some. Of about 120,000 clones detected, about 78% appear once; the ten largest clones hold around 10%. The genes are TRBV5-1 and TRBJ1-1; D is possibly TRBD1 (6 bases). This clonotype originated in a middle-aged woman in good health and CMV-seropositive. Sequenced material: PBMCs. CDR3 nucleotide sequence: TGCGCCAGCAGCTTGACCAACACAGGGTTCGCTGAAGCTTTCTTT. Amino acid sequence: CASSLTNTGFAEAFF.